This T cell receptor beta chain came from a study of T-cell memory formation after mild COVID-19. Study-wide findings and caveats: Prior to infection, memory already included some responding clones, suggesting cross-reactive memory joined. Shrinking CD4+ clones were chiefly CM and EM; CD8+ ones were chiefly EMRA.

This clonotype has a count of ten or more. Its antigen remains unknown. Per the germline V gene, CDR1 is SGHRS and CDR2 is YFSETQ. The CDR3 spans 17 residues. Trimming removed 0 bases from V and 6 bases from J; junction bases left unmatched: 4. MiXCR, run by TCRdb on the 5' RACE reads, gives a single entry per CDR3 protein. The data hold hundreds of thousands of distinct CDR3 sequences, with 20% to 25% observed a single time. The receptor was isolated from a man aged 18 to 29 who had mild COVID-19 (a few samples of this study predate the infection). Cell type and time point are not known. The chain joins TRBV5-1 to TRBJ2-2; the match to TRBD2 covers 14 bases. Input material: PBMCs or a T cell subset sorted from them (not recorded which). The CDR3 coding sequence is TGCGCCAGCAGCTTGGGAGGACTAGCGGGGGGAGCCGGGGAGCTGTTTTTT. It yields the protein CASSLGGLAGGAGELFF.